The present TCR beta chain was sequenced within a study of blood T cell repertoires in COVID-19 (TCRdb year 2020). For context, the study as a whole: The collaborator samples originated in the United States, Italy and Spain and spanned the acute and convalescent phases of COVID-19. The prospective study material was composed of cDNA or gDNA derived from T cells, B-cell-depleted T cells, or PBMCs. A de-identified subject ID, COVID-19 status, age in years and sex were almost always included in the sample metadata. A freely available public database, intended as a resource for researchers studying the immune response to SARS-CoV-2, is where the repertoires were released. Samples came from the ongoing ImmuneRACE study (first 160 participants) plus 1,254 subjects from 6 global collaborators. Subjects who had been exposed to COVID-19, were actively infected with it, or had recovered from it provided the deeply sampled blood TCRbeta repertoires that made up the dataset. Where available, HLA class I and class II types were taken from metadata supplied by the sample provider and were not determined by assay-based typing.

The immunoSEQ Assay, a bias-controlled multiplex PCR, was used to amplify TCRbeta CDR3 regions from genomic DNA. In the source study's methods: Nucleated cell counts per sample were estimated from amplification of reference gene primers within the assay. Sequence reads were collapsed and filtered to measure the absolute abundance of every unique TCRbeta CDR3 rearrangement. For each sample, productive Simpson clonality was calculated as the square root of Simpson's diversity index across productive rearrangements. TCRdb retrieved this table from immuneACCESS and kept in-frame rearrangements only. Not all clones are present; in checked studies, unresolved V genes account for under half, and no reason is known for the remainder. For V, J and clone size, that table is used; D and trimming come from the DNA. This sample gives about 200,000 clones in total; 65% to 90% of them show up just once. The top ten constitute 9.7% of the sample.

Each collaborating institution followed its own protocols to collect whole blood in K2EDTA tubes. For TCRbeta analysis, collaborator samples were shipped as frozen whole blood, as isolated PBMCs, or as DNA extracted from either sample type. Summary of the overall study and its limitations: The amount of clinical and demographic metadata varied by source and participant and was provided uncurated.

Only one count was recorded for this clone. The clone's antigen remains unknown. There are no base qualities to consult, and no much larger clone falls within one base. This TCR derives from a man aged 50-60 years with active or convalescent COVID-19. Sequencing used peripheral blood.

The CDR3 in this case is CASRDRGNGYTF. The nucleotide sequence is TGTGCCAGCAGGGACAGGGGGAATGGCTACACCTTC. The sequence links TRBV2 to TRBJ1-2; 10 nucleotides in the junction match TRBD1. CDR1 and CDR2 were assigned from the germline V gene as SNHLY and FYNNEI. V ends up 6 bases short and J 6 bases short, with an unmatched junction base count of 1. The CDR3 starts with the cysteine, ends with the phenylalanine, and has 12 residues. Only the CDR3 DNA stays, 36 bases, in frame from base 1.